This T cell receptor (beta chain) was observed in a study of T cells in tuberculosis (dated by TCRdb to the late 2010s). Regarding the research as a whole: To characterize T cells specific for the mycobacterial lipid antigen glucose monomycolate (GMM), the study used CD1B tetramers together with high-throughput TCR immunosequencing. IGRA-negative adolescents, IGRA-positive adolescents with latent tuberculosis and adults with active tuberculosis, around 9 per group, were compared in a South African clinical cohort. Overall study outcomes, separate from this receptor: Clinical samples were chosen by availability of cryopreserved specimens, and active tuberculosis cases were adults while controls were adolescents. Compared with IGRA-negative controls, TCR-alpha repertoires from active tuberculosis had smaller mean NN-distances to GMM-specific TCRs, which suggests clonal expansion of these TCRs. An accuracy of roughly 90% (AUROC around 0.9) was reached by a classifier using the diverse GMM-specific repertoire, compared with about 65% accuracy when GEM motif frequencies were used. The smaller NN-distances were partly driven by shorter CDR3-alpha lengths in active tuberculosis patients, and the difference for TCR-beta did not reach statistical significance.

Concerning this clone: No cognate antigen has been identified for it. Base qualities were left out, and no much larger clone turns up one base away.

At study entry, a tuberculin skin test and the QuantiFERON-TB GOLD In-Tube IGRA were used to screen adolescents for latent tuberculosis infection. Immunosequencing of unsorted cryopreserved PBMC covered, on average, around 96,000 T cells per clinical donor. Eleven high schools in the Worcester region of the Western Cape, South Africa, served as enrollment sites for adolescents aged 12 to 18 years. Around 10 M. tuberculosis-infected and ten uninfected adolescents were selected with matching for age and sex. PBMC from adolescents were isolated by density centrifugation from freshly drawn heparinized blood and were then cryopreserved. Including the terminal cysteine and phenylalanine, the CDR3 comprises 14 residues. Of all the DNA, just the CDR3 is kept, 42 bases in frame from base 1. Per the germline V gene (reference sequence), MNHEY is the CDR1 and SMNVEV is the CDR2. Trimming takes 6 bases off V and 10 bases off J; junction bases not matched to a gene: 9.

The immunoSEQ multiplex PCR assay was used to generate TCR libraries, with TCR-beta and/or TCR-alpha/delta assays applied to each sample. The amplified TCR libraries were sequenced using the Illumina high-throughput platform. On the study's bioinformatics: Clustering and dimensionality reduction were performed using pairwise TCRdist distances among GMM-specific receptors from ex vivo sorted or in vitro expanded T cells. Each clinical repertoire was assigned a mean NN-distance score, defined as the average TCRdist to the nearest 10% of tetramer-positive reference sequences. GEM TCR motif frequency was calculated as the fraction of unique TCRs that matched known GEM sequences in V/J usage and CDR3 length. Linear discriminant analysis with leave-one-out cross-validation, implemented in scikit-learn, was used to classify active tuberculosis. The table was pulled from immuneACCESS by TCRdb, which kept in-frame rearrangements only. Such tables lose some clones; where checked, under half of the loss comes from unresolved V genes, and the rest has no known cause. The DNA gave D and trimming, while V, J and clone size come from that table. Across this sample there are 38,000 or so clones, with around 96% seen only once. Roughly 3.5% of the sample belongs to the ten largest clones.

The sequence links TRBV27 to TRBJ1-6; TRBD1 fits 7 bases in the junction. This clonotype originated in a donor between 10 and 35 years old with latent tuberculosis or without tuberculosis infection. Sequencing was done on a sample of PBMCs. The DNA is TGTGCCAGCAGGCAACGGGACAGAATATCACCCCTCCACTTT. Translated, this gives CASRQRDRISPLHF.